This T cell receptor (beta chain) stems from a study of blood T cell repertoires in COVID-19. Study-wide background: Samples of COVID-19 (acute and convalescent) were obtained from the United States, Italy and Spain.

Sequenced by immunoSEQ multiplex PCR; TCRdb stores in-frame clones only, minus some. The repertoire consists of 210,000 or so clones, with roughly 78% occurring once and the leading ten covering 2.5% to 3%. The length of the CDR3 is 14 residues. Germline CDR1 reads MNHEY; CDR2 reads SVGAGI. The V gene end was trimmed by 6 bases and the J gene end by 7 bases; junction bases not matched to a gene: 7. The chain links TRBV6-5 to TRBJ1-5; TRBD1 matches 9 bases. This TCR was sampled from a woman aged 80 or over with active or convalescent COVID-19. The sequenced material came from peripheral blood. The CDR3 DNA is TGTGCCAGCAGGAAAACAGGGGGCAGGCAGCCCCAGCATTTT. This encodes CASRKTGGRQPQHF.